Listed here are 27 T cell receptor beta chains from one sample, sequenced in a study of human T cells and chemical hapten exposure. The time point: patch test 1, 2 weeks after DPC sensitization. Described treatment: therapeutic diphenylcyclopropenone sensitization with weekly scalp DPC. MiXCR was run by TCRdb on the RACE reads, yielding one entry per CDR3 protein. This table holds around 340,000 distinct CDR3 sequences, about 7% found once. The source was whole blood, collected in connection with sensitization to the hapten diphenylcyclopropenone (DPC). The receptors were sampled from a woman aged 18-29 years with alopecia areata. Some clones in this sample may be carry-over from other donors' samples.

V and J are TRBV6-2 or TRBV6-3 and TRBJ1-5; unclear D gene. Germline values: CDR1 MNHEY, CDR2 SVGEGT. There are 14 residues in the CDR3. Trimming pared 1 base from V and 7 bases from J, leaving 11 bases between. The CDR3 spells CASSYYLFSQPQHF. The CDR3 nucleotides are TGTGCCAGCAGTTACTACCTTTTTTCCCAGCCCCAGCATTTT.

This clonotype was seen more than once but under ten times. The CDR3, as DNA: TGTGCCAGCAGCGTAGGAGACCTGAACACTGAAGCTTTCTTT. It codes for CASSVGDLNTEAFF. The V and J genes are TRBV9 and TRBJ1-1; D is undetermined. There are 14 residues in the CDR3. CDR1 and CDR2 from the germline V gene are SGDLS and YYNGEE. Trimming pared 0 bases from V and 0 bases from J, leaving 6 bases between.

This clonotype was seen repeatedly, ten times or more. The chain is built from TRBV3-1 and TRBJ2-7; no definite D call. The CDR3 is 14 amino acids. Trimming stripped 4 bases from V and 3 bases from J, with 13 bases between. Per germline, CDR1 LGHDT and CDR2 YNNKEL (reference sequence). The CDR3 region has the DNA TGTGCCAGCAGCCGCGAATATGCCGGCTACGAGCAGTACTTC. This encodes CASSREYAGYEQYF.

This clonotype came up many times. The V gene is TRBV29-1, the J gene TRBJ2-1; unclear D gene. Germline loops: CDR1 SQVTM, CDR2 ANQGSEA. The CDR3 loop spans 12 amino acids. The ends were cut back, 2 bases at V and 3 bases at J, with 5 bases in the middle. CDR3 amino acids: CSVEPSYNEQFF. CDR3 in DNA: TGCAGCGTTGAACCGAGCTACAATGAGCAGTTCTTC.

This clonotype was counted a few times. The chain couples TRBV6-1 to TRBJ1-1; no firm D call. The V gene's germline CDR1 is MNHNS and CDR2 SASEGT. V was shortened by 7 bases and J by 6 bases, with 12 bases between the two germline ends. This CDR3 region has 12 residues. CDR3 sequence reads: CASNFFSSEAFF. The CDR3 nucleotides read TGTGCCAGCAATTTTTTCTCGTCTGAAGCTTTCTTT.

The chain employs TRBV4-1 and TRBJ1-2; D remains ambiguous. The ends were cut back, 3 bases at V and 3 bases at J, with 14 bases in the middle. From germline, CDR1 is MGHRA and CDR2 YSYEKL. The CDR3 has 15 residues. This chain's CDR3 is CASSQKDGGYYGYTF. The CDR3 region has the DNA TGCGCCAGCAGCCAGAAGGACGGTGGCTACTATGGCTACACCTTC.

This clonotype was recorded many times. This chain links TRBV4-1 with TRBJ2-3; perhaps TRBD2 as D (6 bases). The germline V gene has CDR1 MGHRA and CDR2 YSYEKL. The CDR3 has 17 residues. V was cut by 3 bases and J by 3 bases, with 19 bases left in between. CDR3 amino acids: CASSQRDGWGRTDTQYF. For the CDR3, the DNA is TGCGCCAGCAGCCAGAGGGACGGATGGGGGAGGACAGATACGCAGTATTTT.

The V call is TRBV12-3 or TRBV12-4, the J call TRBJ1-5, with no clear D. The CDR3 loop spans 13 amino acids. V lost 6 bases, J lost 6 bases, and 12 bases lay in between. The CDR3 region is CASRTGEVQPQHF. The CDR3 DNA sequence: TGTGCCAGCAGGACGGGTGAGGTTCAGCCCCAGCATTTT.

This clonotype was seen more than once but under ten times. V is TRBV12-5 and J is TRBJ1-1, with D tentatively TRBD1 (6 bases). The germline V and J ends were trimmed by 1 base and 0 bases, with 15 bases remaining between them. Germline CDR1 is LGHNT and CDR2 is FRNRAP. The CDR3 extends over 17 amino acids. CDR3 nucleotide sequence: TGTGCTAGTGGTTTGGCCCAGGGGAGATTCATGAACACTGAAGCTTTCTTT. This translates into CASGLAQGRFMNTEAFF.

About this clonotype itself: A much larger clonotype is one base distant, so this may be a read error. V and J are TRBV28 and TRBJ1-3; no reliable D call. The CDR3 covers 14 residues. Germline V lookup: CDR1 MDHEN, CDR2 SYDVKM. Trimming left V 5 bases short and J 1 base short, with 9 bases between. The CDR3 region has the DNA TGTGCCAGCAGTCTCCACGGGTCTGGAAACACCATATATTTT. This gives the protein CASSLHGSGNTIYF.

This clonotype came up many times. The CDR3 DNA follows: TGTGCCAGCAGCTACGCAGGGAGGACAGATACGCAGTATTTT. Protein sequence: CASSYAGRTDTQYF. This chain joins TRBV5-5 and TRBJ2-3; the D gene is possibly TRBD2 (6 bases). V gave up 3 bases and J gave up 3 bases, with 11 bases separating them. CDR1 is SGHKS, CDR2 YYEKEE, per germline (reference sequence). CDR3 length: 14 residues.

The table lists this clonotype with many counts. J is TRBJ1-2 and V is TRBV4-3; 8 positions match TRBD1. The trim removed 1 base at V and 2 bases at J, leaving 6 bases unmatched. Germline V CDR1 and CDR2: LGHNA, YSLEER. This CDR3 is 16 amino acids long. For the CDR3, the DNA is TGCGCCAGCAGCCAAGGTCTGGACAGGGTCAACTATGGCTACACCTTC. Amino acids: CASSQGLDRVNYGYTF.

V is TRBV28 and J is TRBJ1-5, with no clear D. CDR1 is MDHEN and CDR2 is SYDVKM in the germline V gene. CDR3 length equals 16 residues. The germline V and J ends were trimmed by 3 bases and 4 bases, with 16 bases remaining between them. The chain's CDR3 is CASSFPTGNPNQPQHF. CDR3 in DNA: TGTGCCAGCAGTTTTCCAACGGGAAACCCGAATCAGCCCCAGCATTTT. The complete variable domain, with remaining parts taken from reference TRBV28 and TRBJ1-5, reads DVKVTQSSRYLVKRTGEKVFLECVQDMDHENMFWYRQDPGLGLRLIYFSYDVKMKEKGDIPEGYSVSREKKERFSLILESASTNQTSMYLCASSFPTGNPNQPQHFGDGTRLSIL.

The rearrangement joins TRBV29-1 to TRBJ2-5; 8 nucleotides align to TRBD1. The CDR3 has 14 residues. CDR1 is SQVTM and CDR2 is ANQGSEA in the germline V gene. J gave up 5 bases and V 1 base, and 6 bases lay outside the gene matches. For the CDR3, the DNA is TGCAGCGTTGAAGGGACAGGGTTCGGTGAGACCCAGTACTTC. This gives the protein CSVEGTGFGETQYF.

This clonotype has a handful of counts. The chain joins TRBV10-3 to TRBJ2-1; D is tentatively TRBD1 or TRBD2 (6 bases each). Germline CDR1 and CDR2: ENHRY and SYGVKD. The V gene lost 6 bases and the J gene lost 9 bases, with 15 bases spanning the gap. The CDR3 extends over 13 amino acids. The CDR3 here is CAISGEGGGEQFF. CDR3 sequence (DNA): TGTGCCATCAGCGGAGAGGGGGGCGGTGAGCAGTTCTTC.

This chain uses TRBV3-1 with TRBJ2-3; tentative D call: TRBD2 (6 bases). This CDR3 region has 15 residues. The V end was cut by 3 bases, the J end by 0 bases, with 10 bases between. Germline assignment: CDR1 LGHDT and CDR2 YNNKEL (reference sequence). CDR3 region: CASSQRDFSTDTQYF. The CDR3 DNA is TGTGCCAGCAGCCAGAGGGACTTTAGCACAGATACGCAGTATTTT.

This clonotype has a handful of counts. V gene TRBV12-3 or TRBV12-4 combines with J gene TRBJ1-2; possible D gene TRBD1, 5 bases. The CDR3 totals 12 residues. V was trimmed by 6 bases and J by 4 bases, leaving 9 bases between them. The CDR3 sequence: CASSRQIYGYTF. The CDR3 bases are TGTGCCAGCAGCCGACAGATCTATGGCTACACCTTC.

The rearrangement links TRBV19 to TRBJ2-5; tentatively, D is TRBD1 or TRBD2 (6 bases each). The germline V gene has CDR1 LNHDA and CDR2 SQIVND (reference sequence). This CDR3 spans 14 amino acids. Trimming cost V 3 bases and J 2 bases, with 10 bases left between them. As DNA, the CDR3 is TGTGCCAGTAGTATGTGGGGGGCTCAAGAGACCCAGTACTTC. Its protein is CASSMWGAQETQYF.

This clonotype was found many times. DNA for the CDR3: TGTGCCAGCAGCTTAGATTTGGCTAGCGGCCTGCCCAATGAGCAGTTCTTC. It codes for CASSLDLASGLPNEQFF. V and J are TRBV11-3 and TRBJ2-1; 7 bases are a match to TRBD2. The germline V gene encodes CDR1 SGHNT and CDR2 YENEEA. J lost 6 bases, V lost 0 bases, and 11 bases had no gene match. The CDR3 consists of 17 residues.

The sample holds a few counts of this clonotype. This rearrangement joins TRBV5-6 to TRBJ1-6; D unclear. V lost 1 base, J lost 7 bases, and 6 bases lay in between. The CDR3 is made up of 13 amino acids. Looked up from germline, CDR1 is SGHDT and CDR2 is YYEEEE. The CDR3 DNA reads as TGTGCCAGCAGCTTGTACGGGAATTCACCCCTCCACTTT. It specifies CASSLYGNSPLHF.

This clonotype has at least ten counts. The genes are TRBV20-1 and TRBJ2-5; 8 bases are a match to TRBD1. J gave up 3 bases and V 6 bases, and 6 bases lay outside the gene matches. Looked up from germline, CDR1 is DFQATT and CDR2 is SNEGSKA (reference sequence). The CDR3 loop spans 13 amino acids. CDR3 loop: CSAPGGIEETQYF. The CDR3 nucleotides read TGCAGTGCACCAGGGGGCATCGAAGAGACCCAGTACTTC.

The V gene is TRBV7-2, the J gene TRBJ2-5; D remains unclear. Germline-derived CDR1 and CDR2 are SGHTA and FQGNSA. This CDR3 has 15 amino acids. With 4 bases removed from V and 7 bases from J, the gap between germline ends came to 19 bases. CDR3 nucleotides: TGTGCCAGCAGCTCACTGAATCAACCTGGTCGGACCCAGTACTTC. Its translation is CASSSLNQPGRTQYF.

V usage is TRBV7-2 and J usage is TRBJ1-6; D not resolved. Trimming left V 3 bases short and J 12 bases short, with 9 bases between. Germline CDR1 is SGHTA and CDR2 is FQGNSA. CDR3 length: 12 residues. DNA of the CDR3: TGTGCCAGCAGCTTCCTAATTCAACCCCTCCACTTT. Amino acid sequence: CASSFLIQPLHF.

The chain links TRBV6-5 to TRBJ1-6; D remains unclear. V was pared by 6 bases and J by 9 bases, with 12 bases between. The CDR3 runs to 13 residues. The germline V gene has CDR1 MNHEY and CDR2 SVGAGI. CDR3 nucleotide sequence: TGTGCCAGCAGCGCGACTCTATCTTCACCCCTCCACTTT. Protein product: CASSATLSSPLHF.

This CDR3 reads CSARIQLPNSPLHF. The DNA for the CDR3 is TGCAGTGCTAGAATTCAGCTCCCCAATTCACCCCTCCACTTT. The chain joins TRBV20-1 to TRBJ1-6; the D is unclear. The CDR3 runs 14 residues. The ends were cut back, 2 bases at V and 7 bases at J, with 12 bases in the middle. The germline V gene has CDR1 DFQATT and CDR2 SNEGSKA (reference sequence).

The J gene is TRBJ1-1, the V gene TRBV12-3 or TRBV12-4; no firm D call. This CDR3 region has 13 residues. Trimming removed 0 bases from V and 4 bases from J, with 6 bases in between. As DNA, the CDR3 is TGTGCCAGCAGTTTAGCCAGGACCACTGAAGCTTTCTTT. Its translation: CASSLARTTEAFF.

This clonotype has more than one count but fewer than ten. V is TRBV7-9 and J is TRBJ1-4; D call uncertain. The CDR3 contains 15 residues. With 2 bases removed from V and 7 bases from J, the gap between germline ends came to 14 bases. Germline CDR1 is SEHNR and CDR2 is FQNEAQ (reference sequence). The CDR3, as DNA: TGTGCCAGCAGCTTAAATGTCGGAAAGGGTGAAAAACTGTTTTTT. It specifies CASSLNVGKGEKLFF.